The subject of this entry is one T cell receptor beta chain. As yet, its antigen is unknown. Primers: 60 Vbeta forward and 13 Jbeta reverse. In the original processing: Among the unique TCR beta chains that a later analysis counted, 70 million to 85 million in all, about 10 million were shared. TCRdb's table, derived via immunoSEQ multiplex PCR, lists solely in-frame clones and lacks some. V and J calls and clone size are those listed in that table; D and trimming were worked out from the DNA. Of 95,000 to 100,000 clones in the sample, around 77% were seen once. The germline V gene encodes CDR1 SEHNR and CDR2 FQNEAQ (reference sequence). Trimming left V 4 bases short and J 4 bases short, with 19 bases between. The CDR3 totals 17 residues. The entry originates in a study of cytomegalovirus exposure and HLA in healthy donors. Whole-study results and caveats: The analysis excluded some indistinguishable V segments, including TRBV6-2 and TRBV6-3. Reportedly, cytomegalovirus status was diagnosed with high sensitivity and specificity. Among donors in an Asian-associated ancestry cluster, a later analysis reportedly found fewer N-insertions than the roughly 700-donor mean.

This receptor was obtained from a female donor in good health and CMV-seronegative. The chain combines TRBV7-9 with TRBJ1-4; D is undetermined. Sequenced material: PBMCs. For the CDR3, the DNA is TGTGCCAGCAGCTCGAGGGATACCCCAGCGTTTAATGAAAAACTGTTTTTT. It encodes CASSSRDTPAFNEKLFF.